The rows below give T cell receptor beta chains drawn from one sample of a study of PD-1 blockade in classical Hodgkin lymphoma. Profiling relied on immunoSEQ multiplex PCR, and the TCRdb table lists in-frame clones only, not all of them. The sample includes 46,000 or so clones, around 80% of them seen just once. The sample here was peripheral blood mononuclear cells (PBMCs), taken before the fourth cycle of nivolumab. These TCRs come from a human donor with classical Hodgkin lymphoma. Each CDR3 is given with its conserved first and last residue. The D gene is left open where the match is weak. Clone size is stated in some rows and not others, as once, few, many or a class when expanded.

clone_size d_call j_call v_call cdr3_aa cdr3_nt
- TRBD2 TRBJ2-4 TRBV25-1 CASSEGGYSGTKNIQYF TGTGCCAGCAGTGAGGGGGGGTATTCGGGAACCAAAAACATTCAGTACTTC
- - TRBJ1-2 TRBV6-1 CASSEVPSGRGGYTF TGTGCCAGCAGTGAAGTCCCTTCGGGGCGTGGTGGCTACACCTTC
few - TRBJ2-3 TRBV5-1 CASSLAGGTQYF TGCGCCAGCAGCTTGGCCGGGGGTACGCAGTATTTT
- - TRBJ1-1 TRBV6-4 CASSAGGNTEAFF TGTGCCAGCAGTGCGGGGGGGAACACTGAAGCTTTCTTT
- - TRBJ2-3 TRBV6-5 CASSYSGTTDTQYF TGTGCCAGCAGTTACTCCGGTACCACAGATACGCAGTATTTT
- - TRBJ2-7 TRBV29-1 CSVYGRSSYEQYF TGCAGCGTTTACGGAAGAAGCTCCTACGAGCAGTACTTC
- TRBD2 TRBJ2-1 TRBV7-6 CASSPHEGRGYNEQFF TGTGCCAGCAGCCCTCATGAGGGGCGGGGGTACAATGAGCAGTTCTTC
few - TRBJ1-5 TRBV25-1 CAPGWAWTSNQPQHF TGTGCCCCCGGGTGGGCATGGACTAGCAATCAGCCCCAGCATTTT
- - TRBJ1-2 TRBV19 CASSIRTELYGYTF TGTGCCAGTAGTATCAGGACAGAGTTATATGGCTACACCTTC
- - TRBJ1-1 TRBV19 CASSGLNRDTEAFF TGTGCCAGTAGTGGACTTAATAGGGACACTGAAGCTTTCTTT
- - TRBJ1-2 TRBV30 CAWSALTANYGYTF TGTGCCTGGAGCGCGCTGACAGCTAACTATGGCTACACCTTC
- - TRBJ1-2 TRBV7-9 CASQGGPADYTF TGTGCCAGCCAGGGCGGGCCCGCAGACTACACCTTC
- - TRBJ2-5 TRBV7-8 CASSPGDRGETQYF TGTGCCAGCAGCCCCGGGGACCGGGGAGAGACCCAGTACTTC
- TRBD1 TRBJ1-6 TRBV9 CASGGQAISNSPLHF TGTGCCAGCGGGGGACAGGCGATAAGTAATTCACCCCTCCACTTT
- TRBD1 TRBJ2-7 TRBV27 CASSLSWRQGVYEQYF TGTGCCAGCAGTTTATCATGGAGACAGGGCGTCTACGAGCAGTACTTC
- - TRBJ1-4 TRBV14 CASSRDRIPNEKLFF TGTGCCAGCAGCAGAGACCGTATCCCTAATGAAAAACTGTTTTTT